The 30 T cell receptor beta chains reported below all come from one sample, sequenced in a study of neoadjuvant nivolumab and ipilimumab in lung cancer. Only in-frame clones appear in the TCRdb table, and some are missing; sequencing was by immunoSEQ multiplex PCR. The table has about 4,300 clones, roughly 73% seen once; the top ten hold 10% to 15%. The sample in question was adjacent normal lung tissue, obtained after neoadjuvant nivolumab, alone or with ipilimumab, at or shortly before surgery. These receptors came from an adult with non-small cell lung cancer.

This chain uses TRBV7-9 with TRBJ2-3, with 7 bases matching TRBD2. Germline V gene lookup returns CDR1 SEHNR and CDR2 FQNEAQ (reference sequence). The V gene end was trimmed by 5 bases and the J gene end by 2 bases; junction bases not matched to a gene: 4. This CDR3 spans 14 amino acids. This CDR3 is CASSLRDYTDTQYF. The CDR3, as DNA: TGTGCCAGCAGCCTCCGGGACTACACAGATACGCAGTATTTT.

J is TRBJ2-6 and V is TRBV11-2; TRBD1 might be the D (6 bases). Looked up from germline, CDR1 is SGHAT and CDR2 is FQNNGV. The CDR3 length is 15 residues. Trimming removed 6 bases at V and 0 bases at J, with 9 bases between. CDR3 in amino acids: CASSRQVSGANVLTF. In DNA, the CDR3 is TGTGCCAGCAGTAGACAGGTCTCTGGGGCCAACGTCCTGACTTTC.

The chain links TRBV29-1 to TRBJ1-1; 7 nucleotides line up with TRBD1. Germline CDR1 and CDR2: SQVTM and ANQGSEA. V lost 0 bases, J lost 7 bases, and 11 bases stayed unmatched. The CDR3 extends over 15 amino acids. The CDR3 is CSVEDRGQSNFEAFF. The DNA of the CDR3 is TGCAGCGTTGAAGATCGGGGACAGTCTAACTTTGAAGCTTTCTTT. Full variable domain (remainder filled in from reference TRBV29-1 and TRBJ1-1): SAVISQKPSRDICQRGTSLTIQCQVDSQVTMMFWYRQQPGQSLTLIATANQGSEATYESGFVIDKFPISRPNLTFSTLTVSNMSPEDSSIYLCSVEDRGQSNFEAFFGQGTRLTVV.

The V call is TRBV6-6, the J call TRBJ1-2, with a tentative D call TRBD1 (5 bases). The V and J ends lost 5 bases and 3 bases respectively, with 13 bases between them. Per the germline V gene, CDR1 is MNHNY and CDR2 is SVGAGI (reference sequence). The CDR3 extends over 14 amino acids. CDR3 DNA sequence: TGTGCCAGCAGTAGCCGCGGGGGGTACTATGGCTACACCTTC. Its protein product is CASSSRGGYYGYTF.

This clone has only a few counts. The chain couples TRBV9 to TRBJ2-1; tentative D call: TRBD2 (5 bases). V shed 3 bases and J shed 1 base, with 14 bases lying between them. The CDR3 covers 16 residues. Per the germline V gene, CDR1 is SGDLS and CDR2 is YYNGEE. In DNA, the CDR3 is TGTGCCAGCAGCGCGGGCCCACTAGGATCCTACAATGAGCAGTTCTTC. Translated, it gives CASSAGPLGSYNEQFF.

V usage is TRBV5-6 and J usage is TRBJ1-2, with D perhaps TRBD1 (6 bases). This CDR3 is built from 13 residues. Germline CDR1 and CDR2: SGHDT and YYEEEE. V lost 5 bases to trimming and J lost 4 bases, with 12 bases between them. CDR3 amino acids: CASRPTGSYGYTF. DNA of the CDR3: TGTGCCAGCAGACCTACAGGGAGCTATGGCTACACCTTC.

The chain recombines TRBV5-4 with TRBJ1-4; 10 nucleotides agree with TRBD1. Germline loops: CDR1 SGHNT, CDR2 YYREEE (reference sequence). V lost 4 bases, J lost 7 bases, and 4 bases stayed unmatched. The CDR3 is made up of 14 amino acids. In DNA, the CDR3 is TGTGCCAGCAGCCTCTGGGACAGGGGTGAAAAACTGTTTTTT. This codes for CASSLWDRGEKLFF.

Here the CDR3 DNA reads TGTGCCAGCAGCGCGGACAGCCGCACAGATACGCAGTATTTT. Residues: CASSADSRTDTQYF. The chain joins TRBV9 to TRBJ2-3; possible D gene TRBD1, 6 bases. CDR3 length: 14 amino acids. Germline lookup yields CDR1 SGDLS and CDR2 YYNGEE. V was shortened by 3 bases and J by 1 base, with 9 bases between the two germline ends.

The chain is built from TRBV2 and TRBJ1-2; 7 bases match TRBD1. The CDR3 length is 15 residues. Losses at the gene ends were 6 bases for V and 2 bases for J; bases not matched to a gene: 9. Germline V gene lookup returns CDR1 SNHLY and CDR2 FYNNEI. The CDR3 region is CASRVTGFGNYGYTF. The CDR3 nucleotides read TGTGCCAGCAGGGTGACAGGGTTTGGAAACTATGGCTACACCTTC.

In DNA, the CDR3 is TGTGCCACCAGCCAGGGTTTCTACGAGCAGTACTTC. This codes for CATSQGFYEQYF. The chain uses TRBV15 and TRBJ2-7; a weak D match, TRBD1 (5 bases). CDR3 length: 12 residues. Per the germline V gene, CDR1 is LNHNV and CDR2 is YYDKDF (reference sequence). The germline V and J ends were trimmed by 5 bases and 3 bases, with 8 bases remaining between them.

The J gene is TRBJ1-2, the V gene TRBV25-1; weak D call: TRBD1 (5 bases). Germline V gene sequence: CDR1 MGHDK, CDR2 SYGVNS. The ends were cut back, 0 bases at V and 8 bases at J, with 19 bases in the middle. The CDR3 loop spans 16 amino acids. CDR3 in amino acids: CASSEYGSGTARGYTF. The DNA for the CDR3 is TGTGCCAGCAGTGAATATGGGTCAGGGACTGCCAGGGGCTACACCTTC.

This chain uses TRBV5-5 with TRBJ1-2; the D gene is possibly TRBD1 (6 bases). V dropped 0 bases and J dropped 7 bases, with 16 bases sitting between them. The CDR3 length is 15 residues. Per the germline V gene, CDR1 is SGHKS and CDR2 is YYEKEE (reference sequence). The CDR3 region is CASSLAIGGPSGYTF. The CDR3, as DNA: TGTGCCAGCAGCTTGGCCATAGGGGGACCTTCTGGCTACACCTTC. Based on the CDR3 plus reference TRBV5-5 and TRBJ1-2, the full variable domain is DAGVTQSPTHLIKTRGQQVTLRCSPISGHKSVSWYQQVLGQGPQFIFQYYEKEERGRGNFPDRFSARQFPNYSSELNVNALLLGDSALYLCASSLAIGGPSGYTFGSGTRLTVV.

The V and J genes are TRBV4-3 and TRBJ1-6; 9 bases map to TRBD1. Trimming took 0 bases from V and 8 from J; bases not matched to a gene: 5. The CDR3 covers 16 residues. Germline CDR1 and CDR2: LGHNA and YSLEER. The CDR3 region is CASSQDNRGLDSPLHF. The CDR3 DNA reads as TGCGCCAGCAGCCAAGATAACAGGGGGCTAGATTCACCCCTCCACTTT.

For the CDR3, the DNA is TGCGCCAGCAGCACCCGGACAAGTGAAGCTTTCTTT. Its protein is CASSTRTSEAFF. The chain is built from TRBV5-1 and TRBJ1-1; D might be TRBD1 (5 bases). The CDR3 is made up of 12 amino acids. The germline gives CDR1 SGHRS, CDR2 YFSETQ. Deletions cut 4 bases from V and 7 bases from J, with 11 bases between.

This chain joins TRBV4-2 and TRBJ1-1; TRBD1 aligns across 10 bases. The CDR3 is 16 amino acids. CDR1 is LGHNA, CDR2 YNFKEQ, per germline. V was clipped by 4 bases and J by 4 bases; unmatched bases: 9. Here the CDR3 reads CASSLRDRGGRTEAFF. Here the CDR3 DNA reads TGTGCCAGCAGCCTACGGGACAGGGGTGGTCGCACTGAAGCTTTCTTT.

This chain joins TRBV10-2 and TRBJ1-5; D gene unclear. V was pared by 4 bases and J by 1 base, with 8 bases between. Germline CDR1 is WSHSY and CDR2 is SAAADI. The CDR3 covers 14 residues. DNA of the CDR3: TGCGCCAGCAGTGTTTCAGCCAGCAATCAGCCCCAGCATTTT. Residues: CASSVSASNQPQHF.

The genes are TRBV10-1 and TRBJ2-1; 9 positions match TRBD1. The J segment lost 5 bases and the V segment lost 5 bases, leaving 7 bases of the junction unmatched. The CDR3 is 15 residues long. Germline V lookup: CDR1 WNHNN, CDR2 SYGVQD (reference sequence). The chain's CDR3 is CASSSRDRVNNEQFF. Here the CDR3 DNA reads TGCGCCAGCAGTTCCCGGGACAGGGTAAACAATGAGCAGTTCTTC.

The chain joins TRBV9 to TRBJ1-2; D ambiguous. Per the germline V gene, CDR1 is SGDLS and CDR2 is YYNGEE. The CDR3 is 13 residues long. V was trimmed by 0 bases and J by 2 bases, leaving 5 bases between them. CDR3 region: CASSVEQNYGYTF. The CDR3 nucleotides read TGTGCCAGCAGCGTAGAACAGAACTATGGCTACACCTTC.

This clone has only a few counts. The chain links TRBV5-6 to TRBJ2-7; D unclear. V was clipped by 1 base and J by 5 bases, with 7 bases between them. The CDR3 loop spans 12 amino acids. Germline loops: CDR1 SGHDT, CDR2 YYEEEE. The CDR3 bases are TGTGCCAGCAGCTTGACCCCCCACGAGCAGTACTTC. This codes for CASSLTPHEQYF. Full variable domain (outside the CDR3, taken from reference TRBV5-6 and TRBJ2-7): DAGVTQSPTHLIKTRGQQVTLRCSPKSGHDTVSWYQQALGQGPQFIFQYYEEEERQRGNFPDRFSGHQFPNYSSELNVNALLLGDSALYLCASSLTPHEQYFGPGTRLTVT.

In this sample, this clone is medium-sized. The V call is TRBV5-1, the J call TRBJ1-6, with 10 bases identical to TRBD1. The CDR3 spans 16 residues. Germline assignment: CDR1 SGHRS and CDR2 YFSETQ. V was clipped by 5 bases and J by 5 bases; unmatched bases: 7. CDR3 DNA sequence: TGCGCCAGCAGACCCCCTGGGACAGGGGATAATTCACCCCTCCACTTT. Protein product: CASRPPGTGDNSPLHF.

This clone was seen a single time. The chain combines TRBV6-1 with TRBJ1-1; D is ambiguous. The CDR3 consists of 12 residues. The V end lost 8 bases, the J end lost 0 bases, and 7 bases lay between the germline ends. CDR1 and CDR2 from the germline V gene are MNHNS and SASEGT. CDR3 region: CASLGLNTEAFF. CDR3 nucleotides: TGTGCCAGCCTCGGATTGAACACTGAAGCTTTCTTT.

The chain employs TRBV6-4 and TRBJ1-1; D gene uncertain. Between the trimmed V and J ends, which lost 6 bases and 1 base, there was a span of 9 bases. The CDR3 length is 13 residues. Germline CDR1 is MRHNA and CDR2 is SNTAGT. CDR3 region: CASRAKSNTEAFF. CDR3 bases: TGTGCCAGCAGGGCTAAATCGAACACTGAAGCTTTCTTT.

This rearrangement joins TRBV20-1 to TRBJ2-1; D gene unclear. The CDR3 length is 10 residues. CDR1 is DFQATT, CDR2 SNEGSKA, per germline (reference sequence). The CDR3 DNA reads TGCAGCCCGAAGGGAAATGAGCAGTTCTTC. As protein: CSPKGNEQFF.

Here the CDR3 reads CASSLALGAYDHGYTF. The CDR3 coding sequence is TGCGCCAGCAGCTTGGCACTGGGAGCTTACGACCATGGCTACACCTTC. V usage is TRBV5-1 and J usage is TRBJ1-2; D ambiguous. Germline V gene lookup returns CDR1 SGHRS and CDR2 YFSETQ. The CDR3 runs 16 residues. Between the trimmed V and J ends, which lost 0 bases and 6 bases, there was a span of 18 bases.

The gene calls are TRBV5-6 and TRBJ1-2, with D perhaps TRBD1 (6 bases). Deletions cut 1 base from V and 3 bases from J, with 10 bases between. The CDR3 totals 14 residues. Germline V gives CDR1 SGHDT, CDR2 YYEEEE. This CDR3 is CASSLTDRHYGYTF. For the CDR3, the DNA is TGTGCCAGCAGCTTGACGGACAGACACTATGGCTACACCTTC.

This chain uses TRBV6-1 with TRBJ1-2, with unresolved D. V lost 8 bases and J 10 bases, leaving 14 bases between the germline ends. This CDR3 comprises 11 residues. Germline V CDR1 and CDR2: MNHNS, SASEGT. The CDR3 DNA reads TGTGCCAGCGGGGAGGGTTTGTACTACACCTTC. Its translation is CASGEGLYYTF.

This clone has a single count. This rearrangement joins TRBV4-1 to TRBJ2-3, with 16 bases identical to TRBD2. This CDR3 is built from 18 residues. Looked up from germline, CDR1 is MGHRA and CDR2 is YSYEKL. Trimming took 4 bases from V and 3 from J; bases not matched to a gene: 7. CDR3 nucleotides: TGCGCCAGCAGCCGAGGGACTAGCGGGGGGGCTAGGACAGATACGCAGTATTTT. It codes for CASSRGTSGGARTDTQYF.

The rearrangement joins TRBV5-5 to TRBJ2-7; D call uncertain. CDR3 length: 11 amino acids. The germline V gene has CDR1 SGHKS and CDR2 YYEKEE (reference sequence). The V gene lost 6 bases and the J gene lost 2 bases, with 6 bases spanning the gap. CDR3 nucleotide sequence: TGTGCCAGCACCGACACCTACGAGCAGTACGTC. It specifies CASTDTYEQYV.

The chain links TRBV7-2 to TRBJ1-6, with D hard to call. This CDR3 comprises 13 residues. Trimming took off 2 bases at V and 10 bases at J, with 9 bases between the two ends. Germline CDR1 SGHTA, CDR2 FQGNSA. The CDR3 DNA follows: TGTGCCAGCAGCTTACATCCTAAGTCACCCCTCCACTTT. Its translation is CASSLHPKSPLHF.

The CDR3 sequence is CASSFPGMNTEAFF. DNA of the CDR3: TGTGCCAGCAGTTTCCCAGGGATGAACACTGAAGCTTTCTTT. The rearrangement joins TRBV28 to TRBJ1-1, with D possibly TRBD1 on 5 matching bases. The germline V gene has CDR1 MDHEN and CDR2 SYDVKM. This CDR3 has 14 amino acids. V was pared by 3 bases and J by 0 bases, with 8 bases between.